The rows below give T cell receptor beta chains drawn from one sample of a study of T cells in Graves' hyperthyroidism and ophthalmopathy. TCRdb redid the calling of the multiplex PCR reads with MiXCR, one entry per CDR3 protein. The data contain 250,000 to 300,000 distinct CDR3 sequences, roughly 14% of them singletons. The sample was blood. The origin of the receptors is a woman aged 40 to 49 with Graves' hyperthyroidism that later progressed to Graves' ophthalmopathy. The CDR3 runs from the conserved cysteine through the conserved F or W. The order of the fields is CDR3 length, J gene, clone size, V gene, D gene, CDR3 protein, CDR3 DNA. D genes are given only for firm matches. Clone size is stated in some rows and not others, as once, few, many or a class when expanded.

>16|TRBJ1-1|few|TRBV7-9|TRBD1
CASSPNRGQGITEAFF
TGTGCCAGCAGCCCTAATAGGGGACAGGGGATAACTGAAGCTTTCTTT
>20|TRBJ1-4|NA|TRBV13|TRBD1
CASSAQSWTGGAGANEKLFF
TGTGCCAGCAGCGCTCAATCCTGGACAGGGGGCGCCGGGGCTAATGAAAAACTGTTTTTT
>16|TRBJ2-3|many|TRBV20-1|TRBD1
CSDRRETGQGRDTQYF
TGCAGTGATCGGAGGGAAACTGGACAGGGAAGGGATACGCAGTATTTT
>13|TRBJ2-5|many|TRBV6-1|TRBD2
CATSRTSGKTQYF
TGTGCCACCTCCCGGACTAGCGGGAAGACCCAGTACTTC
>16|TRBJ2-7|many|TRBV11-2|TRBD1
CASRYQPGQGLYEQYF
TGTGCCAGCAGATACCAACCGGGACAGGGGTTGTACGAGCAGTACTTC
>14|TRBJ1-1|many|TRBV25-1|NA
CASSEEDGWGRAFF
TGTGCCAGCAGTGAAGAAGACGGCTGGGGGCGAGCTTTCTTT
>14|TRBJ2-7|many|TRBV6-1|NA
CASSESLGPYEQYF
TGTGCCAGCAGTGAAAGCTTGGGGCCATACGAGCAGTACTTC
>14|TRBJ2-1|many|TRBV13|TRBD2
CASSLDLAGGEQFF
TGTGCCAGCAGCTTAGATCTAGCGGGGGGGGAGCAGTTCTTC
>17|TRBJ2-7|many|TRBV6-1|NA
CASSEGGTRLLPYEQYF
TGTGCCAGCAGTGAAGGAGGGACGCGACTGCTTCCTTACGAGCAGTACTTC
>16|TRBJ2-6|many|TRBV7-8|NA
CASSGGRPAGANVLTF
TGTGCCAGCAGCGGGGGACGTCCCGCAGGGGCCAACGTCCTGACTTTC
>14|TRBJ2-6|many|TRBV6-4|NA
CASSRSSGANVLTF
TGTGCCAGCAGTAGAAGCTCTGGGGCCAACGTCCTGACTTTC
>16|TRBJ2-1|few|TRBV6-2/TRBV6-3|TRBD1
CASSPETGVSYNEQFF
TGTGCCAGCAGTCCCGAGACAGGGGTCTCCTACAATGAGCAGTTCTTC
>12|TRBJ1-1|many|TRBV19|NA
CASMGGWTEAFF
TGTGCCAGTATGGGGGGATGGACTGAAGCTTTCTTT
>20|TRBJ2-6|many|TRBV6-1|TRBD1
CASSVSRDRVVFSGANVLTF
TGTGCCAGCAGCGTTAGTAGGGACAGGGTTGTATTCTCTGGGGCCAACGTCCTGACTTTC
>17|TRBJ2-3|many|TRBV18|NA
CASSPPSASVGADTQYF
TGTGCCAGCTCACCACCGTCAGCTAGCGTCGGGGCAGATACGCAGTATTTT
>12|TRBJ2-7|NA|TRBV30|NA
CAWSRGSYEQYF
TGTGCCTGGAGTCGAGGAAGCTACGAGCAGTACTTC
>15|TRBJ2-3|NA|TRBV25-1|TRBD2
CASVRGLAPTDTQYF
TGTGCCAGCGTCCGGGGACTAGCGCCAACGGATACGCAGTATTTT
>18|TRBJ2-4|NA|TRBV11-2|TRBD2
CASSPGTSGNLAKNIQYF
TGTGCCAGCAGCCCAGGGACTAGCGGAAATTTAGCCAAAAACATTCAGTACTTC
>16|TRBJ2-1|NA|TRBV5-1|NA
CASSFPATNSYNEQFF
TGCGCCAGCAGCTTCCCAGCGACAAACTCCTACAATGAGCAGTTCTTC
>20|TRBJ2-3|NA|TRBV5-1|TRBD2
CASSPGVAASGIGGTDTQYF
TGCGCCAGCAGCCCCGGGGTCGCGGCTAGCGGGATCGGGGGGACAGATACGCAGTATTTT
>14|TRBJ1-1|many|TRBV5-6|NA
CASSSAVPRTEAFF
TGTGCCAGCAGCTCTGCTGTCCCCAGGACTGAAGCTTTCTTT
>16|TRBJ1-1|NA|TRBV5-6|NA
CASSLLGALMNTEAFF
TGTGCCAGCAGCTTGCTAGGTGCCCTAATGAACACTGAAGCTTTCTTT
>18|TRBJ2-3|NA|TRBV12-3/TRBV12-4|NA
CASSLNPRGGVSTDTQYF
TGTGCCAGCAGTTTAAACCCAAGGGGCGGGGTGAGCACAGATACGCAGTATTTT
>16|TRBJ2-3|many|TRBV18|NA
CASSPEGGLSTDTQYF
TGTGCCAGCTCACCTGAAGGCGGACTTAGCACAGATACGCAGTATTTT
>17|TRBJ1-1|NA|TRBV6-5|NA
CASSYSSGGLMNTEAFF
TGTGCCAGCAGTTACTCGTCTGGGGGCCTTATGAACACTGAAGCTTTCTTT
>14|TRBJ1-1|many|TRBV27|NA
CASSPSRGSTEAFF
TGTGCCAGCAGCCCCTCCAGAGGGAGCACTGAAGCTTTCTTT
>15|TRBJ1-1|NA|TRBV5-4|NA
CASSLGTYLNTEAFF
TGTGCCAGCAGCTTGGGAACTTACCTGAACACTGAAGCTTTCTTT
>13|TRBJ2-1|many|TRBV27|NA
CASSLSLIWEQFF
TGTGCCAGCAGTTTATCCCTAATATGGGAGCAGTTCTTC
>14|TRBJ1-1|many|TRBV5-6|TRBD1
CASSTGQAGAEAFF
TGTGCCAGCAGCACGGGACAGGCGGGAGCTGAAGCTTTCTTT
>14|TRBJ1-5|many|TRBV19|NA
CASSPWDSNQPQHF
TGTGCCAGTAGTCCGTGGGATAGCAATCAGCCCCAGCATTTT
>11|TRBJ1-4|NA|TRBV28|NA
CASSPSEKLFF
TGTGCCAGCAGCCCCAGTGAAAAACTGTTTTTT
>19|TRBJ2-7|many|TRBV5-1|NA
CASSLVTGQGSPSTYEQYF
TGCGCCAGCAGCTTGGTTACGGGGCAGGGCTCGCCTTCTACCTACGAGCAGTACTTC
>16|TRBJ2-3|many|TRBV9|TRBD1
CASSAQGQGGTGTQYF
TGTGCCAGCAGCGCCCAAGGACAGGGGGGCACGGGTACGCAGTATTTT
>13|TRBJ2-3|many|TRBV5-1|NA
CASSLSQGDTQYF
TGCGCCAGCAGCTTGAGTCAGGGAGATACGCAGTATTTT
>14|TRBJ2-7|NA|TRBV5-1|TRBD2
CASSFTSGSVEQYF
TGCGCCAGCAGCTTCACTAGCGGGAGCGTTGAGCAGTACTTC
>12|TRBJ2-1|few|TRBV2|TRBD2
CASQREGHHRFF
TGTGCCAGCCAGCGGGAGGGCCATCATCGGTTCTTC
>13|TRBJ2-7|few|TRBV29-1|TRBD2
CSVAASGTYEQYF
TGCAGCGTTGCGGCTAGCGGGACCTACGAGCAGTACTTC
>16|TRBJ1-2|few|TRBV7-9|NA
CASSLAPGRTTGGYTF
TGTGCCAGCAGCTTAGCTCCGGGACGTACCACGGGGGGCTACACCTTC
>18|TRBJ2-1|many|TRBV6-2/TRBV6-3|TRBD2
CASSYPISGRTAYNEQFF
TGTGCCAGCAGTTACCCGATTAGCGGGAGGACGGCGTACAATGAGCAGTTCTTC
>20|TRBJ2-7|NA|TRBV27|TRBD2
CASSLGRGRVLAGTSYEQYF
TGTGCCAGCAGTTTAGGCCGGGGTCGAGTACTAGCGGGAACCTCCTACGAGCAGTACTTC
>14|TRBJ1-4|NA|TRBV5-6|TRBD1
CASSPPHRGEKLFF
TGTGCCAGCAGCCCCCCCCACAGGGGGGAAAAACTGTTTTTT
>18|TRBJ1-5|many|TRBV30|TRBD1
CAWRRGTGEGYSNQPQHF
TGTGCCTGGAGGCGCGGGACAGGGGAGGGCTATAGCAATCAGCCCCAGCATTTT
>14|TRBJ2-1|many|TRBV7-3|NA
CASSLTAGQNEQFF
TGTGCCAGCAGCTTAACTGCTGGGCAGAATGAGCAGTTCTTC
>11|TRBJ2-1|many|TRBV7-9|NA
CASSPENEQFF
TGTGCCAGCAGCCCCGAGAATGAGCAGTTCTTC
>13|TRBJ1-5|many|TRBV28|NA
CASSSSSNQPQHF
TGTGCCAGCAGTTCGTCTAGCAATCAGCCCCAGCATTTT
>16|TRBJ2-7|many|TRBV3-1|TRBD1
CASSPDRGITPLEQYF
TGTGCCAGCAGCCCCGACAGGGGGATTACCCCACTCGAGCAGTACTTC
>13|TRBJ2-4|many|TRBV9|NA
CASSVEGVDIQYF
TGTGCCAGCAGCGTAGAAGGGGTAGACATTCAGTACTTC